Here is one T cell receptor (beta chain) with its context. Its specificity is not known. Each donor was nominally healthy when sampled (though unrecorded immune exposures were likely). PCR involved 60 Vbeta and 13 Jbeta primers. Method: immunoSEQ multiplex PCR; TCRdb's copy keeps in-frame clones and lacks some. This table holds approximately 130,000 clones, 72% found once. CDR1 is SQVTM, CDR2 ANQGSEA, per germline. V lost 2 bases to trimming and J lost 3 bases, with 6 bases between them. CDR3 length equals 12 residues. These data belong to a study of cytomegalovirus exposure and HLA in healthy donors. Findings of the study overall: Analyzed later, most CMV-associated TCR beta chains appeared HLA-restricted.

Sequencing was performed on PBMCs. The clonotype originates from a man between 50 and 59 years old in good health and CMV-seropositive. The gene calls are TRBV29-1 and TRBJ2-3; the D is unclear. For the CDR3, the DNA is TGCAGCGTTGAACTAGTGACAGATACGCAGTATTTT. It codes for CSVELVTDTQYF.